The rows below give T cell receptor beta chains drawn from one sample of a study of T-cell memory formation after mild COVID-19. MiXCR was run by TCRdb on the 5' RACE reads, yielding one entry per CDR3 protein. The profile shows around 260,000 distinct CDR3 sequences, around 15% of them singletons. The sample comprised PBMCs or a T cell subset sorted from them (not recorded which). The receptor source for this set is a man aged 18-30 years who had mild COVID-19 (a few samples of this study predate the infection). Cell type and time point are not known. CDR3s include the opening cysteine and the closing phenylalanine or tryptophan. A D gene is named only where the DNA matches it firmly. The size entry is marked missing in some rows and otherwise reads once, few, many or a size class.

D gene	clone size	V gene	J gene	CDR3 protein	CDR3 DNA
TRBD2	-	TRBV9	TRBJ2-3	CASSLSGGHMNTQYF	TGTGCCAGCAGCCTGAGCGGGGGGCACATGAATACGCAGTATTTT
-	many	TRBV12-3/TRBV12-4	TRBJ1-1	CASSSDLNTEAFF	TGTGCCAGCAGTTCCGACCTGAACACTGAAGCTTTCTTT
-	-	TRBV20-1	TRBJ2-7	CSARATGQKYEQYF	TGCAGTGCTAGAGCAACGGGACAAAAATACGAGCAGTACTTC
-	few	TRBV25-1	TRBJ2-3	CASSEWGVGTDTQYF	TGTGCCAGCAGTGAATGGGGGGTGGGCACAGATACGCAGTATTTT
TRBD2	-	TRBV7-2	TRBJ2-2	CASRGGAPSGELFF	TGTGCCAGCCGCGGGGGGGCCCCTTCCGGGGAGCTGTTTTTT
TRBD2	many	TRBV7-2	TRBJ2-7	CASSLVAGGLKPYEQYF	TGTGCCAGCAGCTTAGTAGCGGGGGGTTTGAAACCCTACGAGCAGTACTTC
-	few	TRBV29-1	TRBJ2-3	CSVKLADTQYF	TGCAGCGTTAAGCTGGCAGATACGCAGTATTTT
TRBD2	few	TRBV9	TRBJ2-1	CASSHSGGYYNEQFF	TGTGCCAGCAGCCATAGCGGGGGCTACTACAATGAGCAGTTCTTC
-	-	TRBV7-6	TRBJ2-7	CASSSRPDYEQYF	TGTGCCAGCAGCTCGAGACCTGACTACGAGCAGTACTTC
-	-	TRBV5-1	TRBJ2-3	CASSLGDREAYTDTQYF	TGCGCCAGCAGCTTGGGCGACAGGGAGGCATACACAGATACGCAGTATTTT